This T cell receptor (beta chain) derives from a study of blood T cell repertoires in COVID-19. Looking at the study overall: PBMCs, B-cell-depleted T cells, or T cells were the source of the cDNA or gDNA that made up the material.

This CDR3 comprises 14 residues. V shed 0 bases, J shed 7 bases, and the junction held 5 bases outside the gene matches. Looked up from germline, CDR1 is LNHNV and CDR2 is YYDKDF (reference sequence). Authors' methods: Using reference gene primer amplification, nucleated cell counts were estimated. Clones were sequenced by immunoSEQ multiplex PCR, and TCRdb holds only the in-frame ones, with some missing. D and trimming come from the DNA, and the V and J calls and clone size come from that table. The data hold some 160,000 clones, with 70% to 90% observed a single time. The sequence came from a woman between 70 and 85 years old with acute or convalescent COVID-19. Sequenced material: peripheral blood. The genes are TRBV15 and TRBJ1-2, with TRBD1 matching 7 bases. The CDR3 is CATSRDDRVGGYTF. The CDR3 coding sequence is TGTGCCACCAGCAGAGATGACAGGGTGGGTGGCTACACCTTC.